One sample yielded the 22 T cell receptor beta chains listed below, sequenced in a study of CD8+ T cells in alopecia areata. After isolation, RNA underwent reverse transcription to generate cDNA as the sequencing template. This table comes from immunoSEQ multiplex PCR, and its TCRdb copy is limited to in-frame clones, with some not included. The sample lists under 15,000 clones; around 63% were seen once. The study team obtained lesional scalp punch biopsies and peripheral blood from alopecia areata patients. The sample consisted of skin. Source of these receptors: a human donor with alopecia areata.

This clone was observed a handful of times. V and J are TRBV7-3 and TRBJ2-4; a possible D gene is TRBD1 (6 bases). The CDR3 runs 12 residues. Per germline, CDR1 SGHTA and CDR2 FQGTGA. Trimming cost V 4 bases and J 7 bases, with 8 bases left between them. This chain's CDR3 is CASSSTGNIQYF. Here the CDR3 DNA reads TGTGCCAGCAGCTCCACAGGGAACATTCAGTACTTC. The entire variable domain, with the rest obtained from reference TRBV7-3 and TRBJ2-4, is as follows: GAGVSQTPSNKVTEKGKYVELRCDPISGHTALYWYRQSLGQGPEFLIYFQGTGAADDSGLPNDRFFAVRPEGSVSTLKIQRTERGDSAVYLCASSSTGNIQYFGAGTRLSVL.

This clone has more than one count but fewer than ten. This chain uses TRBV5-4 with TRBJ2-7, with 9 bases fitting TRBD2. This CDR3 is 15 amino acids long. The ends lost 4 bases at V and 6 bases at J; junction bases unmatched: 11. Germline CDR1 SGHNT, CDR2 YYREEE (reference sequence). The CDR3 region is CASSAKAGLASEQYF. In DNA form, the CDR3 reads TGTGCCAGCAGCGCCAAAGCGGGACTAGCCAGCGAGCAGTACTTC.

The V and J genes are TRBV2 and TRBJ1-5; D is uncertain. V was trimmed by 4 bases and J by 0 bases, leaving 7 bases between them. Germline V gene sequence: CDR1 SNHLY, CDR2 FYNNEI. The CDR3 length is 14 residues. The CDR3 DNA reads TGTGCCAGCAGTGTAAGATCTAGCAATCAGCCCCAGCATTTT. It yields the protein CASSVRSSNQPQHF.

CDR3 DNA: TGCGCCAGCAGCCCCGCCCTGGACAGGCGCCTAGCTGGCTACACCTTC. Protein: CASSPALDRRLAGYTF. The chain combines TRBV5-1 with TRBJ1-2, with TRBD1 matching over 7 bases. Trimming at V came to 4 bases and at J to 7 bases, leaving 16 bases not matched to a gene. The CDR3 is 16 residues long. Germline V lookup: CDR1 SGHRS, CDR2 YFSETQ.

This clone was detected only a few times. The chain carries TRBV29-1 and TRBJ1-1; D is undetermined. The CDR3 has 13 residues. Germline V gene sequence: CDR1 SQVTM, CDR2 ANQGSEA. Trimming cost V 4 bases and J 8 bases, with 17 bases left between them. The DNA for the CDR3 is TGCAGCGTTGTGCGGGGAGAAGGAAGAGAAGCTTTCTTT. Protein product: CSVVRGEGREAFF.

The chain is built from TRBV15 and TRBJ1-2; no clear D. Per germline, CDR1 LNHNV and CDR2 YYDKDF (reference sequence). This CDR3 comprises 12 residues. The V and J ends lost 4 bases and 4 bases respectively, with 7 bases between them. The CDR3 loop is CATSTGLYGYTF. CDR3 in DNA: TGTGCCACCAGCACGGGTCTCTATGGCTACACCTTC.

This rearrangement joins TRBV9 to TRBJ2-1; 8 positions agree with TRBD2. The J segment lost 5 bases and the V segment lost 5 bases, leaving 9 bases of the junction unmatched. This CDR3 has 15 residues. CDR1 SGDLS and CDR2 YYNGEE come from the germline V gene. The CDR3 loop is CASRPLAGRHNEQFF. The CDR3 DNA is TGTGCCAGCAGACCTTTAGCGGGAAGGCACAATGAGCAGTTCTTC.

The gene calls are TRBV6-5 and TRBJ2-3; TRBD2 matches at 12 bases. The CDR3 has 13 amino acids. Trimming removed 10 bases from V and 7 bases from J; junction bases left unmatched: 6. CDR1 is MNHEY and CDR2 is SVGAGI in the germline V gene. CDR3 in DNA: TGTGCCACCGGACTAGCGGGGTGGAATACGCAGTATTTT. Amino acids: CATGLAGWNTQYF.

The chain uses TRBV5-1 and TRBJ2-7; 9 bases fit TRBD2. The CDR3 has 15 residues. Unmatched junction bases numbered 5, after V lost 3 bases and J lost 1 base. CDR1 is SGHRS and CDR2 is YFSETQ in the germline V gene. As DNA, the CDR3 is TGCGCCAGCAGCTCGGGACTAGCCTTTTCCTACGAGCAGTACTTC. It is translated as CASSSGLAFSYEQYF. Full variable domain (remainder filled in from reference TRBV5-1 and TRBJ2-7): KAGVTQTPRYLIKTRGQQVTLSCSPISGHRSVSWYQQTPGQGLQFLFEYFSETQRNKGNFPGRFSGRQFSNSRSEMNVSTLELGDSALYLCASSSGLAFSYEQYFGPGTRLTVT.

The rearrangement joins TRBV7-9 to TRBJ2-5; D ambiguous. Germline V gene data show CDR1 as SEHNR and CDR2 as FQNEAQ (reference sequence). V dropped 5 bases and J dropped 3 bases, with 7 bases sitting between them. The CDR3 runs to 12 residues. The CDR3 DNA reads TGTGCCAGCAGCCCATCCGAAGAGACCCAGTACTTC. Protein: CASSPSEETQYF.

The CDR3 loop is CASSGITTTDTQYF. Here the CDR3 DNA reads TGTGCCAGCTCAGGAATCACGACCACAGATACGCAGTATTTT. The rearrangement joins TRBV18 to TRBJ2-3; D unclear. Germline-derived CDR1 and CDR2 are KGHSH and LQKENI. V lost 5 bases and J lost 2, with 11 bases in between. The CDR3 runs to 14 residues.

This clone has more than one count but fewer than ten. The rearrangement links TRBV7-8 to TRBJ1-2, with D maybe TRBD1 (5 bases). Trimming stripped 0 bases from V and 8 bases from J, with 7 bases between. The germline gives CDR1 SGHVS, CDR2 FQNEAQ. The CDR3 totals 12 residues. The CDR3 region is CASSLAPGGYTF. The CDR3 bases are TGTGCCAGCAGCTTAGCCCCAGGGGGCTACACCTTC.

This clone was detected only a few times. CDR3 sequence reads: CASSYWQNTEAFF. The CDR3, as DNA: TGTGCCAGCAGTTACTGGCAGAACACTGAAGCTTTCTTT. The chain employs TRBV6-5 and TRBJ1-1; D remains ambiguous. V was pared by 1 base and J by 1 base, with 4 bases between. There are 13 residues in the CDR3. The germline V gene has CDR1 MNHEY and CDR2 SVGAGI.

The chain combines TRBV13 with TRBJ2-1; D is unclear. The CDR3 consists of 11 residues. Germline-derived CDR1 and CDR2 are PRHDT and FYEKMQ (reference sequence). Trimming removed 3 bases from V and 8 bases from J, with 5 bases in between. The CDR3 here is CASSFRDEQFF. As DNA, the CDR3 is TGTGCCAGCAGCTTCCGCGATGAGCAGTTCTTC.

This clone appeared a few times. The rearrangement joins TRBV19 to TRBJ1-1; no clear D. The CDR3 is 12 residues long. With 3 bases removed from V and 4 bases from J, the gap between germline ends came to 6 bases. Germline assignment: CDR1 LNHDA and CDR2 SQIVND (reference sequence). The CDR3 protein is CASSIRATEAFF. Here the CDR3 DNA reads TGTGCCAGTAGTATTAGGGCCACTGAAGCTTTCTTT.

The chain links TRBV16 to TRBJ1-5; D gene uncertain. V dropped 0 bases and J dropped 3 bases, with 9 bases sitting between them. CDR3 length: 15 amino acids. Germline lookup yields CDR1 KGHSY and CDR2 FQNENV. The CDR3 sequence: CASSQSRHLNQPQHF. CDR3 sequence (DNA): TGTGCCAGCAGCCAATCAAGGCACCTCAATCAGCCCCAGCATTTT.

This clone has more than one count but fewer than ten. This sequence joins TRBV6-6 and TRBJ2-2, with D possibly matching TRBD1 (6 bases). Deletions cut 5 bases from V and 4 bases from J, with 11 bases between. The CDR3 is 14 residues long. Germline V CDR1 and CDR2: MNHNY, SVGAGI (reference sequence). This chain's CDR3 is CASSPDRPTGELFF. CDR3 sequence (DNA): TGTGCCAGCAGTCCCGACAGGCCCACCGGGGAGCTGTTTTTT.

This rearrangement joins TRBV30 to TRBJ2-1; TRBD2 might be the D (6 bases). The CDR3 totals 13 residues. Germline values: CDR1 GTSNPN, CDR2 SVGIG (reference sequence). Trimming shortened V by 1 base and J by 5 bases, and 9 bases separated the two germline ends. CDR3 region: CAWSGGLHNEQFF. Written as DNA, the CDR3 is TGTGCCTGGAGTGGGGGACTGCACAATGAGCAGTTCTTC.

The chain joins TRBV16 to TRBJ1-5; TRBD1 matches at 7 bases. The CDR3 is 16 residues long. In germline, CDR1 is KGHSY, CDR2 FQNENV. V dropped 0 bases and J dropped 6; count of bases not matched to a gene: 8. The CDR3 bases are TGTGCCAGCAGCCAATCTACAGGGGCAGCCGGTCAGCCCCAGCATTTT. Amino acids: CASSQSTGAAGQPQHF.

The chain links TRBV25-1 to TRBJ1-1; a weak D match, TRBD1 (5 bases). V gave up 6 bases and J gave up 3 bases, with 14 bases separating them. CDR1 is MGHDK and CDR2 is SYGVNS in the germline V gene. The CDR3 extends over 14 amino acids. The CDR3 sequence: CASSGRRGDTEAFF. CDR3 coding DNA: TGTGCCAGCAGCGGGAGACGAGGGGACACTGAAGCTTTCTTT.

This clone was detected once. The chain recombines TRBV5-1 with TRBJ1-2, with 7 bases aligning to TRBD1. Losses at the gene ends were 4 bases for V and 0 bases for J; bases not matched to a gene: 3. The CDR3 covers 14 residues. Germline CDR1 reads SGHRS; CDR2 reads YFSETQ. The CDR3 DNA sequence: TGCGCCAGCAGCCCGACAGGGCCTAACTATGGCTACACCTTC. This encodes CASSPTGPNYGYTF. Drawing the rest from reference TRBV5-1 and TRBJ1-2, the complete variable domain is KAGVTQTPRYLIKTRGQQVTLSCSPISGHRSVSWYQQTPGQGLQFLFEYFSETQRNKGNFPGRFSGRQFSNSRSEMNVSTLELGDSALYLCASSPTGPNYGYTFGSGTRLTVV.

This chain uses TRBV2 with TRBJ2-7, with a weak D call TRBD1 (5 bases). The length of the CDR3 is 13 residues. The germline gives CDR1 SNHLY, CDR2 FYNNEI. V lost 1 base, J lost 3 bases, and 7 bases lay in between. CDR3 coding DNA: TGTGCCAGCAGTGAAGTGCAGGGCTACGAGCAGTACTTC. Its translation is CASSEVQGYEQYF.